The next 29 T cell receptor beta chains were all read from a single sample in a study of shared clonotypes between healthy human individuals. Repertoires were generated with immunoSEQ multiplex PCR, while TCRdb's copy carries only in-frame clones and drops some. This sample carries 550,000 to 850,000 clones, around 74% of them seen once, and the ten largest clones take 1.7%. Sequencing input: memory CD4+ T cells sorted from blood. As to subset: CD45RA-negative fraction. The receptors come from a woman aged 25 to 45 in good health.

This clone was observed many times. This sequence joins TRBV4-1 and TRBJ2-1, with D perhaps TRBD2 (5 bases). Deletions cut 3 bases from V and 4 bases from J, with 19 bases between. The CDR3 is made up of 17 amino acids. Germline V gene lookup returns CDR1 MGHRA and CDR2 YSYEKL. CDR3 sequence: CASSHTTRGGSYNEQFF. DNA of the CDR3: TGCGCCAGCAGCCATACTACACGCGGCGGGTCGTACAATGAGCAGTTCTTC.

This clone has a handful of counts. This chain's CDR3 is CASSFWGQGADGYTF. The CDR3 nucleotides read TGTGCCAGCAGCTTCTGGGGACAGGGCGCCGATGGCTACACCTTC. The J gene is TRBJ1-2, the V gene TRBV5-5; TRBD1 aligns across 9 bases. The CDR3 contains 15 residues. The junction had 8 bases not matched to a gene; V was cut back by 2 bases and J by 6 bases. Per the germline V gene, CDR1 is SGHKS and CDR2 is YYEKEE (reference sequence).

This clone was counted a few times. Other DNA sequences in this sample translate to the same CDR3. V is TRBV27 and J is TRBJ2-1; 10 positions agree with TRBD2. Per the germline V gene, CDR1 is MNHEY and CDR2 is SMNVEV (reference sequence). V lost 0 bases, J lost 4 bases, and 3 bases stayed unmatched. This CDR3 is built from 16 residues. CDR3 bases: TGTGCCAGCAGTTTATCGGCTAGCGGGAGTTACAATGAGCAGTTCTTC. Translating it yields CASSLSASGSYNEQFF.

The rearrangement joins TRBV18 to TRBJ2-2; the D gene is possibly TRBD2 (5 bases). CDR3 length equals 15 residues. V shed 6 bases and J shed 7 bases, with 18 bases lying between them. CDR1 KGHSH and CDR2 LQKENI come from the germline V gene. CDR3 protein: CASSSVRENRGELFF. CDR3 bases: TGTGCCAGCTCCTCAGTAAGGGAGAACCGCGGGGAGCTGTTTTTT.

A word on this clone: This sample includes further DNA sequences coding for the same CDR3. The CDR3 region is CASSTGTENQPQHF. For the CDR3, the DNA is TGCGCCAGCAGCACCGGGACAGAAAATCAGCCCCAGCATTTT. The chain joins TRBV5-1 to TRBJ1-5; 7 nucleotides line up with TRBD1. Trimming took 4 bases from V and 4 from J; bases not matched to a gene: 5. CDR3 length: 14 amino acids. CDR1 and CDR2 from the germline V gene are SGHRS and YFSETQ.

V and J are TRBV2 and TRBJ2-7, with 7 bases matching TRBD2. There are 13 residues in the CDR3. Germline values: CDR1 SNHLY, CDR2 FYNNEI. Trimming at V came to 7 bases and at J to 1 base, leaving 4 bases not matched to a gene. CDR3 in DNA: TGTGCCAGCAAGGCGGGAGAGTCCTACGAGCAGTACTTC. It specifies CASKAGESYEQYF.

V and J are TRBV27 and TRBJ2-7; 9 bases fit TRBD2. V lost 5 bases to trimming and J lost 4 bases; unmatched junction nucleotides: 9. The CDR3 is 15 amino acids. Germline V gene lookup returns CDR1 MNHEY and CDR2 SMNVEV (reference sequence). CDR3 sequence (DNA): TGTGCCAGCAGTCCCAGGGGTAGCGGGAGTTACGAGCAGTACTTC. It translates to CASSPRGSGSYEQYF.

This clone was observed a few times. The chain couples TRBV7-3 to TRBJ2-5, with a weak D call TRBD2 (6 bases). The length of the CDR3 is 15 residues. Trimming took off 0 bases at V and 4 bases at J, with 12 bases between the two ends. The germline V gene encodes CDR1 SGHTA and CDR2 FQGTGA. The CDR3 DNA sequence: TGTGCCAGCAGCTTAACTCCTAGCGATCGAGAGACCCAGTACTTC. Protein sequence: CASSLTPSDRETQYF. The full variable domain, with the rest looked up from reference TRBV7-3 and TRBJ2-5, is GAGVSQTPSNKVTEKGKYVELRCDPISGHTALYWYRQSLGQGPEFLIYFQGTGAADDSGLPNDRFFAVRPEGSVSTLKIQRTERGDSAVYLCASSLTPSDRETQYFGPGTRLLVL.

This clone was counted between two and nine times. This chain connects TRBV19 to TRBJ2-5, with 10 positions matching TRBD2. Trimming removed 6 bases from V and 5 bases from J; junction bases left unmatched: 6. The CDR3 loop spans 14 amino acids. The germline V gene has CDR1 LNHDA and CDR2 SQIVND (reference sequence). CDR3 nucleotides: TGTGCCAGTAGCACCGTAGCGGGAGGTGAGACCCAGTACTTC. Amino acids: CASSTVAGGETQYF.

The V call is TRBV9, the J call TRBJ2-5, with a possible D match to TRBD2 (5 bases). The V gene's germline CDR1 is SGDLS and CDR2 YYNGEE. The CDR3 has 12 amino acids. V dropped 0 bases and J dropped 11 bases, with 11 bases sitting between them. The CDR3 nucleotides read TGTGCCAGCAGCGTAGATTCCGGGAAGCAGTACTTC. This gives the protein CASSVDSGKQYF.

The chain couples TRBV7-2 to TRBJ1-1; 7 bases align to TRBD1. The CDR3 is made up of 14 amino acids. With V trimmed by 6 bases and J by 1 base, 5 bases remained unmatched. Germline V CDR1 and CDR2: SGHTA, FQGNSA. The CDR3 spells CASRPNRGNTEAFF. CDR3 bases: TGTGCCAGCAGACCCAACAGGGGGAACACTGAAGCTTTCTTT.

The rearrangement links TRBV28 to TRBJ1-5; D is undetermined. The CDR3 loop spans 13 amino acids. Trimming stripped 7 bases from V and 0 bases from J, with 7 bases between. Germline CDR1 and CDR2: MDHEN and SYDVKM. The CDR3 DNA sequence: TGTGCCAGCAAGGGATATAGCAATCAGCCCCAGCATTTT. Amino acid sequence: CASKGYSNQPQHF. Full variable domain (remainder filled in from reference TRBV28 and TRBJ1-5): DVKVTQSSRYLVKRTGEKVFLECVQDMDHENMFWYRQDPGLGLRLIYFSYDVKMKEKGDIPEGYSVSREKKERFSLILESASTNQTSMYLCASKGYSNQPQHFGDGTRLSIL.

This clone was counted between two and nine times. The V call is TRBV10-1, the J call TRBJ2-1; possible D gene TRBD2, 5 bases. Looked up from germline, CDR1 is WNHNN and CDR2 is SYGVQD (reference sequence). The length of the CDR3 is 14 residues. Trimming removed 3 bases at V and 3 bases at J, with 9 bases between. The CDR3 sequence: CASSDGSVYNEQFF. CDR3 coding DNA: TGCGCCAGCAGTGATGGTAGCGTCTACAATGAGCAGTTCTTC.

This sequence joins TRBV28 and TRBJ2-6; D is unclear. This CDR3 has 18 amino acids. Trimming removed 5 bases from V and 3 bases from J, with 20 bases in between. Per the germline V gene, CDR1 is MDHEN and CDR2 is SYDVKM. The CDR3 spells CASSTPTALGYGANVLTF. Here the CDR3 DNA reads TGTGCCAGCAGTACCCCCACAGCCCTCGGTTATGGGGCCAACGTCCTGACTTTC.

This chain connects TRBV14 to TRBJ1-1; D perhaps matches TRBD1 (5 bases). The CDR3 has 15 amino acids. Per germline, CDR1 SGHDN and CDR2 FVKESK. Trimming stripped 2 bases from V and 3 bases from J, with 13 bases between. For the CDR3, the DNA is TGTGCCAGCAGCCAATATCCCGGGACCTACACTGAAGCTTTCTTT. It specifies CASSQYPGTYTEAFF. Complete variable domain (other parts from reference TRBV14 and TRBJ1-1): EAGVTQFPSHSVIEKGQTVTLRCDPISGHDNLYWYRRVMGKEIKFLLHFVKESKQDESGMPNNRFLAERTGGTYSTLKVQPAELEDSGVYFCASSQYPGTYTEAFFGQGTRLTVV.

The V call is TRBV29-1, the J call TRBJ2-5; the match to TRBD1 covers 8 bases. The DNA end is a closer match to TRBJ2-7, so the J assignment may be wrong. CDR1 and CDR2 from the germline V gene are SQVTM and ANQGSEA. The CDR3 consists of 13 residues. The CDR3 DNA follows: TGCAGCGTTGAACGACAGGGGAACAACGAGCAGTACTTC. This translates into CSVERQGNNEQYF.

The rearrangement links TRBV7-9 to TRBJ1-2; TRBD1 might be the D (5 bases). The CDR3 runs 15 residues. V was pared by 0 bases and J by 5 bases, with 13 bases between. The V gene's germline CDR1 is SEHNR and CDR2 FQNEAQ (reference sequence). In nucleotides, the CDR3 is TGTGCCAGCAGCTTAGCCGGAGGGGCAAGGTATGGCTACACCTTC. Translated: CASSLAGGARYGYTF.

This chain joins TRBV28 and TRBJ2-4; 8 positions match TRBD1. Germline loops: CDR1 MDHEN, CDR2 SYDVKM. The V and J ends lost 5 bases and 6 bases, in that order; junction bases with no gene match: 6. This CDR3 is 14 amino acids long. The CDR3 loop reads CASSRTGLGNIQYF. DNA of the CDR3: TGTGCCAGCAGTCGGACAGGGCTTGGAAACATTCAGTACTTC.

This clone showed up just once. The CDR3 is CASRKNAGTGLTDTQYF. The CDR3 DNA is TGTGCCAGTAGGAAGAACGCCGGGACAGGCCTCACAGATACGCAGTATTTT. V is TRBV19 and J is TRBJ2-3, with TRBD1 identical over 8 bases. The germline V gene has CDR1 LNHDA and CDR2 SQIVND (reference sequence). The CDR3 runs 17 residues. The V and J ends lost 6 bases and 2 bases, in that order; junction bases with no gene match: 13. The variable domain in full, with the rest retrieved from reference TRBV19 and TRBJ2-3, is DGGITQSPKYLFRKEGQNVTLSCEQNLNHDAMYWYRQDPGQGLRLIYYSQIVNDFQKGDIAEGYSVSREKKESFPLTVTSAQKNPTAFYLCASRKNAGTGLTDTQYFGPGTRLTVL.

As concerns this clone: Other DNA sequences of this sample code for an identical CDR3. The rearrangement uses TRBV20-1 and TRBJ2-7; D is ambiguous. V lost 1 base and J lost 3, with 1 base in between. CDR3 length: 10 residues. Germline CDR1 reads DFQATT; CDR2 reads SNEGSKA (reference sequence). The CDR3 DNA sequence: TGCAGTGCTAGAGTCTACGAGCAGTACTTC. This codes for CSARVYEQYF.

The rearrangement links TRBV7-9 to TRBJ1-3, with 8 positions matching TRBD1. This CDR3 is 15 amino acids long. V gave up 4 bases and J gave up 4 bases; unmatched junction bases: 6. CDR1 SEHNR and CDR2 FQNEAQ come from the germline V gene (reference sequence). The CDR3 DNA sequence: TGTGCCAGCAGCTCCCAGGGGGCGCAGGGAAACACCATATATTTT. It yields the protein CASSSQGAQGNTIYF.

The chain has TRBV13 and TRBJ2-7; D is possibly TRBD1 or TRBD2 (5 bases each). This CDR3 region has 14 residues. With 6 bases removed from V and 11 bases from J, the gap between germline ends came to 23 bases. Germline V gene sequence: CDR1 PRHDT, CDR2 FYEKMQ (reference sequence). CDR3 residues: CASSLGDAPSMEYF. CDR3 nucleotides: TGTGCCAGCAGTCTTGGGGACGCCCCCTCGATGGAGTACTTC.

This chain joins TRBV18 and TRBJ2-7, with D possibly called TRBD1 or TRBD2 (5 bases each). The CDR3 loop spans 12 amino acids. V shed 3 bases and J shed 5 bases, with 8 bases lying between them. Per the germline V gene, CDR1 is KGHSH and CDR2 is LQKENI. CDR3 protein: CASSPMGDEQYF. CDR3 sequence (DNA): TGTGCCAGCTCACCCATGGGGGACGAGCAGTACTTC.

This clone was seen a few times. This chain joins TRBV25-1 and TRBJ1-4; a possible D gene is TRBD1 (6 bases). V lost 2 bases to trimming and J lost 7 bases, with 14 bases between them. CDR3 length: 15 amino acids. CDR1 and CDR2 from the germline V gene are MGHDK and SYGVNS. This CDR3 is CASSEGGAGFEKLFF. CDR3 DNA sequence: TGTGCCAGCAGTGAAGGGGGGGCAGGGTTTGAAAAACTGTTTTTT.

The J gene is TRBJ2-1, the V gene TRBV28; TRBD2 matches 12 bases. The CDR3 loop spans 16 amino acids. CDR1 is MDHEN, CDR2 SYDVKM, per germline. The V and J ends lost 6 bases and 7 bases, in that order; junction bases with no gene match: 10. CDR3 DNA: TGTGCCAGCAGCCCACCCGCTAGCGGGAGGGGGAATGAGCAGTTCTTC. Residues: CASSPPASGRGNEQFF. Filled out from reference TRBV28 and TRBJ2-1, the complete variable domain reads DVKVTQSSRYLVKRTGEKVFLECVQDMDHENMFWYRQDPGLGLRLIYFSYDVKMKEKGDIPEGYSVSREKKERFSLILESASTNQTSMYLCASSPPASGRGNEQFFGPGTRLTVL.

The chain recombines TRBV10-1 with TRBJ2-1, with 7 nucleotides matching TRBD1. The V segment lost 1 base and the J segment 8 bases; nucleotides outside the gene matches: 8. The CDR3 spans 15 residues. Germline CDR1 is WNHNN and CDR2 is SYGVQD (reference sequence). The CDR3 protein is CASSEYDRVVDEQFF. CDR3 nucleotide sequence: TGCGCCAGCAGTGAGTACGACAGGGTTGTTGATGAGCAGTTCTTC.

The rearrangement links TRBV4-1 to TRBJ2-7; the match to TRBD1 covers 10 bases. Germline assignment: CDR1 MGHRA and CDR2 YSYEKL. V lost 4 bases, J lost 4 bases, and 4 bases stayed unmatched. The CDR3 totals 14 residues. CDR3 in amino acids: CASSLPGQGYEQYF. The CDR3 nucleotides are TGCGCCAGCAGCCTCCCGGGACAGGGGTACGAGCAGTACTTC.

V gene TRBV5-6 combines with J gene TRBJ2-7, with unresolved D. Per germline, CDR1 SGHDT and CDR2 YYEEEE. The V and J ends lost 4 bases and 6 bases respectively, with 23 bases between them. This CDR3 is 16 amino acids long. CDR3 DNA: TGTGCCAGCAGCCTGACCGACCGATCATCTCGGTTCGAGCAGTACTTC. Amino acids: CASSLTDRSSRFEQYF.

About this clone itself: Other DNA sequences in the sample encode the same CDR3. The CDR3 protein is CASSSQGVYGYTF. The CDR3 region has the DNA TGTGCCAGCAGTTCCCAGGGGGTGTATGGCTACACCTTC. The V and J genes are TRBV27 and TRBJ1-2; TRBD1 aligns across 7 bases. The J segment lost 5 bases and the V segment lost 4 bases, leaving 4 bases of the junction unmatched. The CDR3 extends over 13 amino acids. From germline, CDR1 is MNHEY and CDR2 SMNVEV (reference sequence).